This paragraph reports one T cell receptor beta chain. The CDR3 extends over 14 amino acids. Germline loops: CDR1 LGHDT, CDR2 YNNKEL (reference sequence). Between the trimmed V and J ends, which lost 4 bases and 4 bases, there was a span of 12 bases. Original processing notes: Reference gene primer amplification gave estimated nucleated cell counts. TCRdb's copy holds only in-frame clones and misses some; the assay was immunoSEQ multiplex PCR. D and trimming come from the DNA, and the V and J calls and clone size come from that table. Seen here are 250,000 or so clones, 85% observed once, and the top ten hold just under 6.5%. The data stem from a study of blood T cell repertoires in COVID-19. Across the study: From T cells, B-cell-depleted T cells, or PBMCs came the material, which was cDNA or gDNA.

This sequence originates from a woman aged 60-70 years with active or convalescent COVID-19. V is TRBV3-1 (or the pseudogene TRBV3-2) and J is TRBJ2-3; D ambiguous. The sequencing input was peripheral blood. In nucleotides, the CDR3 is TGTGCCAGCAGCCCCAGTGCCCCCGCAGATACGCAGTATTTT. The encoded protein is CASSPSAPADTQYF.